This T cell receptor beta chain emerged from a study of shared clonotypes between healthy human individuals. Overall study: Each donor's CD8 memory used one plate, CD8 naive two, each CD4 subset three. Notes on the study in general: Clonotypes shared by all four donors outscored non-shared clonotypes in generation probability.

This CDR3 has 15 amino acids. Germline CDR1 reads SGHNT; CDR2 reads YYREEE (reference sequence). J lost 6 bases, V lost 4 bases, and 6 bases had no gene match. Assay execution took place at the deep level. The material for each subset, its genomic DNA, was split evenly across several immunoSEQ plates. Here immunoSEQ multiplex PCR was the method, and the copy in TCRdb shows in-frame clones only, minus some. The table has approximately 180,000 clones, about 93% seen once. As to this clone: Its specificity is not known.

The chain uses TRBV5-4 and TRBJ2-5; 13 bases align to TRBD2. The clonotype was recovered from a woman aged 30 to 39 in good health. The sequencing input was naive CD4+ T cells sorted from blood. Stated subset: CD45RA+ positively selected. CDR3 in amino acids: CASSTGTSGMKTQYF. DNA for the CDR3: TGTGCCAGCAGCACTGGGACTAGCGGGATGAAGACCCAGTACTTC.